Here is one T cell receptor (beta chain) with its context. What it recognizes is unknown. Sequencing used immunoSEQ multiplex PCR; TCRdb keeps in-frame clones, though not all of them. The sample has roughly 150,000 clones, roughly 85% seen once. The data stem from a study of Ad26.COV2.S vaccination and SARS-CoV-2 variants. Points from the study as a whole: Vaccinees displayed broader spike-specific TCR repertoires than placebo recipients.

Trimming took off 3 bases at V and 2 bases at J, with 7 bases between the two ends. This CDR3 comprises 13 residues. Sequencing was performed on peripheral blood, taken after recovery from COVID-19. The sequence was collected from a human donor who had recovered from COVID-19. This chain uses TRBV12-3 or TRBV12-4 with TRBJ1-2; D is unresolved. CDR3 nucleotides: TGTGCCAGCAGTTTGGTCAGGAACTATGGCTACACCTTC. The encoded protein is CASSLVRNYGYTF.